This T cell receptor beta chain was recovered during a study of T cells after posttransplantation cyclophosphamide. The CDR3 sequence is 12 residues long. Germline V gene data show CDR1 as SEHNR and CDR2 as FQNEAQ (reference sequence). V shed 5 bases and J shed 5 bases, with 9 bases lying between them. Here immunoSEQ multiplex PCR was the method, and the copy in TCRdb shows in-frame clones only, minus some. This sample has over 7,500 clones and no singletons, with 6% in the ten largest. Busulfan-fludarabine conditioning, marrow transplant, and cyclophosphamide on days +3 and +4 were administered. This clone was seen at least ten times. The target antigen is unknown. Study results and caveats: TRB clonality was highly associated with recipient CMV seropositivity and reactivation. Skin or GI-infiltrating T cells shared few TRB sequences with blood.

The receptor was isolated from a male patient aged 25 to 39 who received an allogeneic stem cell transplant from an unrelated donor, was CMV-positive, and had acute and chronic GVHD. Part of the T cells may come from the graft donor. The sequencing here drew on PBMCs, taken after an allogeneic stem cell transplant with post-transplant cyclophosphamide. The chain is built from TRBV7-9 and TRBJ2-5; no firm D call. Here the CDR3 reads CASSPNGETQYF. CDR3 bases: TGTGCCAGCAGCCCCAACGGGGAGACCCAGTACTTC.